Below, 10 T cell receptor beta chains from the same sample are listed, as sequenced in a study of CD8 T cells in ankylosing spondylitis. The antigens of these receptors remain unknown. TCRdb reanalysed the 5' RACE reads using MiXCR and keeps one entry per CDR3 protein. The top ten clones hold about 0.5% of a sample with some 800,000 distinct CDR3 sequences, approximately 12% of them seen once. Study findings and constraints: One TCR beta motif, made up of seven to nine highly homologous variants, appeared characteristic of ankylosing spondylitis blood.

The sequencing input was blood, either unsorted or a sorted T cell fraction (not recorded which). These receptors were collected from a male donor with ankylosing spondylitis.

This clonotype was counted only a few times. V gene TRBV7-6 combines with J gene TRBJ1-1; the match to TRBD1 covers 9 bases. The CDR3 consists of 15 residues. V was clipped by 0 bases and J by 4 bases; unmatched bases: 3. Germline CDR1 SGHVS, CDR2 FNYEAQ. The CDR3 region is CASSLAGTGRTEAFF. CDR3 DNA sequence: TGTGCCAGCAGCTTAGCCGGGACAGGGCGCACTGAAGCTTTCTTT.

J is TRBJ2-1 and V is TRBV10-3; possibly TRBD2 for D (6 bases). V was clipped by 10 bases and J by 5 bases, with 12 bases between them. The CDR3 length is 12 residues. Germline values: CDR1 ENHRY, CDR2 SYGVKD. CDR3 nucleotide sequence: TGTGCCACCTCGGGAGTAAACAATGAGCAGTTCTTC. Its protein product is CATSGVNNEQFF.

This clonotype has more than one count but fewer than ten. The rearrangement joins TRBV9 to TRBJ2-2; unclear D gene. The CDR3 is 14 amino acids. Deletions cut 0 bases from V and 5 bases from J, with 8 bases between. Germline values: CDR1 SGDLS, CDR2 YYNGEE. CDR3 sequence: CASSVDADTGELFF. The CDR3 nucleotides read TGTGCCAGCAGCGTAGACGCGGATACCGGGGAGCTGTTTTTT. Combining the CDR3 with reference TRBV9 and TRBJ2-2 gives the whole variable domain DSGVTQTPKHLITATGQRVTLRCSPRSGDLSVYWYQQSLDQGLQFLIQYYNGEERAKGNILERFSAQQFPDLHSELNLSSLELGDSALYFCASSVDADTGELFFGEGSRLTVL.

This clonotype appeared a few times. This sequence joins TRBV7-9 and TRBJ1-6; no clear D. The CDR3 sequence is 12 residues long. Trimming removed 4 bases at V and 10 bases at J, with 8 bases between. Germline V gene lookup returns CDR1 SEHNR and CDR2 FQNEAQ (reference sequence). CDR3 DNA: TGTGCCAGCAGCTCCGCCCAATCACCCCTCCACTTT. It is translated as CASSSAQSPLHF.

Points on this clonotype: One junction end does not reproduce the germline sequence, and a read error may be involved. The chain recombines TRBV20-1 with TRBJ1-5, with D perhaps TRBD1 (6 bases). The CDR3 spans 13 residues. Per the germline V gene, CDR1 is DFQATT and CDR2 is SNEGSKA (reference sequence). CDR3 nucleotide sequence: TGCAGTGCTAGAAAACAGGGAGGTCAGCCACAGCATTTT. Its translation: CSARKQGGQPQHF.

The sample holds many counts of this clonotype. V gene TRBV20-1 combines with J gene TRBJ1-5, with 7 bases that match TRBD1. The CDR3 runs to 12 residues. Unmatched junction bases numbered 5, after V lost 6 bases and J lost 6 bases. Germline V gene data show CDR1 as DFQATT and CDR2 as SNEGSKA (reference sequence). The CDR3 region has the DNA TGCAGTGCCAAACAGGGGTTTCAGCCCCAGCATTTT. Translating it yields CSAKQGFQPQHF.

This clonotype was seen more than once but under ten times. The chain joins TRBV6-1 to TRBJ2-4; 7 bases are shared with TRBD2. V lost 10 bases, J lost 4 bases, and 7 bases stayed unmatched. The V gene's germline CDR1 is MNHNS and CDR2 SASEGT. The CDR3 spans 13 residues. CDR3 nucleotide sequence: TGTGCCACCAGGCGGCGGGGGAAAAACATTCAGTACTTC. This encodes CATRRRGKNIQYF.

This rearrangement joins TRBV20-1 to TRBJ2-7; 10 bases are a match to TRBD2. The CDR3 spans 13 residues. Looked up from germline, CDR1 is DFQATT and CDR2 is SNEGSKA (reference sequence). V shed 5 bases and J 4 bases; nucleotides not matched to a gene: 5. CDR3 in DNA: TGCAGTGCTTTACTAGCGGGACGGTACGAGCAGTACTTC. Its translation: CSALLAGRYEQYF.

This clonotype was seen ten or more times. The chain has TRBV20-1 and TRBJ1-5; TRBD1 is a possible D gene (6 bases). CDR1 DFQATT and CDR2 SNEGSKA come from the germline V gene (reference sequence). The CDR3 contains 15 residues. Trimming took off 7 bases at V and 9 bases at J, with 25 bases between the two ends. The CDR3 DNA follows: TGCAGTGTTCGGGTAGGGCTTTCCGAGGGGGGGCCCCAGCATTTT. This translates into CSVRVGLSEGGPQHF.

Ten or more counts support this clonotype. The chain uses TRBV27 and TRBJ1-4, with 7 bases aligning to TRBD1. There are 16 residues in the CDR3. The germline CDR1 and CDR2 sequences are MNHEY and SMNVEV (reference sequence). The junction had 6 bases not matched to a gene; V was cut back by 4 bases and J by 1 base. In DNA, the CDR3 is TGTGCCAGCAGTTCTCGACAGGGATTAACTAATGAAAAACTGTTTTTT. It yields the protein CASSSRQGLTNEKLFF. The variable domain in full, with the rest retrieved from reference TRBV27 and TRBJ1-4, is EAQVTQNPRYLITVTGKKLTVTCSQNMNHEYMSWYRQDPGLGLRQIYYSMNVEVTDKGDVPEGYKVSRKEKRNFPLILESPSPNQTSLYFCASSSRQGLTNEKLFFGSGTQLSVL.